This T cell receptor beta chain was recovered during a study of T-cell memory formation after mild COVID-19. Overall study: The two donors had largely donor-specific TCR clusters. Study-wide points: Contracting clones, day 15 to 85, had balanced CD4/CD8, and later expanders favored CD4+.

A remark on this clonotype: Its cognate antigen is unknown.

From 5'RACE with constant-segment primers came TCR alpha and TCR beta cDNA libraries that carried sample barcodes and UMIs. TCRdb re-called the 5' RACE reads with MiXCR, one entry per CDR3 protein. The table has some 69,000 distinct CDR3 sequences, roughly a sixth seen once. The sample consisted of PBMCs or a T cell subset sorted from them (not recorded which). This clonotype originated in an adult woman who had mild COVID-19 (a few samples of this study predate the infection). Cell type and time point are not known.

In DNA, the CDR3 is TGTGCCAGCAGCTTCGACAACGCCTACGAGCAGTACTTC. Amino acid sequence: CASSFDNAYEQYF. J is TRBJ2-7 and V is TRBV7-9; no firm D call. Trimming shortened V by 3 bases and J by 2 bases, and 8 bases separated the two germline ends. Germline CDR1 is SEHNR and CDR2 is FQNEAQ (reference sequence). This CDR3 contains 13 residues.